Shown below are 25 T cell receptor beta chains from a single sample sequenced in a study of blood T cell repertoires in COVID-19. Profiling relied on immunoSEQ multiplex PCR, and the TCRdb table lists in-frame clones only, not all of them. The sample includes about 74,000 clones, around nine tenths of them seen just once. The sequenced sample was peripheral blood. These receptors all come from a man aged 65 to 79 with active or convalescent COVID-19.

Here the CDR3 DNA reads TGTGCCAGCAGCTCCAACTATCCCCTGGCTGGCTACACCTTC. It specifies CASSSNYPLAGYTF. The rearrangement uses TRBV5-8 and TRBJ1-2; D call uncertain. V gave up 3 bases and J gave up 7 bases, with 16 bases separating them. This CDR3 has 14 amino acids. CDR1 is SGHTS and CDR2 is YDEGEE in the germline V gene.

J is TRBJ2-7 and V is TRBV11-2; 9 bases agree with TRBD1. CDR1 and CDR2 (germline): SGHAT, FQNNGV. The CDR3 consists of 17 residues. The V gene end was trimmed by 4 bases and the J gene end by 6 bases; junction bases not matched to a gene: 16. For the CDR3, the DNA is TGTGCCAGCAGCTCCCGTAGGGGGACAGGGAAAGTTTTCGAGCAGTACTTC. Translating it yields CASSSRRGTGKVFEQYF.

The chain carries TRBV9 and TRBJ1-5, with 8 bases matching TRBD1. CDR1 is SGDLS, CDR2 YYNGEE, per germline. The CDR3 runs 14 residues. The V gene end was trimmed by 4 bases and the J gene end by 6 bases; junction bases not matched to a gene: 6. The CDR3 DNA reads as TGTGCCAGCAGCTCAGGGACAGGTTTTCAGCCCCAGCATTTT. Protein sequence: CASSSGTGFQPQHF.

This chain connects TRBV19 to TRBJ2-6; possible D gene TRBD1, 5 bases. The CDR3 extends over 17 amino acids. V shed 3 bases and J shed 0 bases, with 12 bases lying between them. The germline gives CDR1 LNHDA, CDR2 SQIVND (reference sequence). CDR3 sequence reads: CASSIGQDFSGANVLTF. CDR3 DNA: TGTGCCAGTAGTATTGGACAAGACTTCTCTGGGGCCAACGTCCTGACTTTC.

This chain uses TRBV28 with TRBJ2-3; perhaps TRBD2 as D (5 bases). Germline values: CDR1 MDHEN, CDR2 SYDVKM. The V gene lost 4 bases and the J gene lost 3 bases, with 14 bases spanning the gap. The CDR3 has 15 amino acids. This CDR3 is CASSSGGTGTDTQYF. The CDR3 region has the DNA TGTGCCAGCAGTTCCGGAGGCACTGGTACAGATACGCAGTATTTT. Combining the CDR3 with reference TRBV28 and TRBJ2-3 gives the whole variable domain DVKVTQSSRYLVKRTGEKVFLECVQDMDHENMFWYRQDPGLGLRLIYFSYDVKMKEKGDIPEGYSVSREKKERFSLILESASTNQTSMYLCASSSGGTGTDTQYFGPGTRLTVL.

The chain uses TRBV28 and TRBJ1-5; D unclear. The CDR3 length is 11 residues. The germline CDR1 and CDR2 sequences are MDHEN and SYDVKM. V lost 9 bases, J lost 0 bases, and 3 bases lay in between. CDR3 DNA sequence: TGTGCCAGTTATAGCAATCAGCCCCAGCATTTT. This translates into CASYSNQPQHF.

The DNA of the CDR3 is TGTGCCATCAGTGCGGGGGATCAGCCCCAGCATTTT. It specifies CAISAGDQPQHF. The V and J genes are TRBV10-3 and TRBJ1-5; TRBD1 might be the D (5 bases). The CDR3 is 12 amino acids. The V end was cut by 4 bases, the J end by 5 bases, with 6 bases between. Germline loops: CDR1 ENHRY, CDR2 SYGVKD.

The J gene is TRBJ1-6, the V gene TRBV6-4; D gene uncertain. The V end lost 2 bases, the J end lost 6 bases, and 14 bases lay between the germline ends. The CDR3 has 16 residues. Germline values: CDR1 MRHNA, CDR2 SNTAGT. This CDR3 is CASSDTDSEFNSPLHF. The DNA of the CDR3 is TGTGCCAGCAGTGACACGGACTCAGAGTTTAATTCACCCCTCCACTTT.

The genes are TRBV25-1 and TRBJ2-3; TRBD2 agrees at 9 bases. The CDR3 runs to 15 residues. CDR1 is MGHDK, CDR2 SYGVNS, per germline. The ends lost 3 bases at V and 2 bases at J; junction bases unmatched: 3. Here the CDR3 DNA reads TGTGCCAGCAGTGATACTAGCGGGTTCACAGATACGCAGTATTTT. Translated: CASSDTSGFTDTQYF.

The CDR3 DNA reads TGTGCCAGCAGCGAGAGACAGGGATATCAGCCCCAGCATTTT. Amino acids: CASSERQGYQPQHF. V usage is TRBV28 and J usage is TRBJ1-5, with TRBD1 matching over 7 bases. Trimming removed 6 bases from V and 5 bases from J; junction bases left unmatched: 7. The CDR3 totals 14 residues. CDR1 and CDR2 from the germline V gene are MDHEN and SYDVKM.

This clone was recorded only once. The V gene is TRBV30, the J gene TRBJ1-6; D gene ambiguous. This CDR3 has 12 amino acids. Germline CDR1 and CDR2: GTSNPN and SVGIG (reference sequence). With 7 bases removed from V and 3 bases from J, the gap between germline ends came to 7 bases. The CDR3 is CASGRYNSPLHF. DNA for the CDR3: TGTGCCTCGGGCCGCTATAATTCACCCCTCCACTTT.

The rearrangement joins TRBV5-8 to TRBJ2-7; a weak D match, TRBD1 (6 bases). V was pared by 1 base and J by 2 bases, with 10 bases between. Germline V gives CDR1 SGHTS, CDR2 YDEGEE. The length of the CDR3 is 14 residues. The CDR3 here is CASSLLRTAYEQYF. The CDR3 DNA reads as TGTGCCAGCAGCTTGCTCCGGACAGCCTACGAGCAGTACTTC.

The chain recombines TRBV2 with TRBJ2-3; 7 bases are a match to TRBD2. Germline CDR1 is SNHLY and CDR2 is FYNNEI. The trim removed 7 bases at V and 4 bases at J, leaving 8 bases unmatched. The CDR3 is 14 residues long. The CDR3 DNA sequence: TGTGCCAGCATGAGGGGCGGGAGTGCAGATACGCAGTATTTT. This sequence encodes CASMRGGSADTQYF.

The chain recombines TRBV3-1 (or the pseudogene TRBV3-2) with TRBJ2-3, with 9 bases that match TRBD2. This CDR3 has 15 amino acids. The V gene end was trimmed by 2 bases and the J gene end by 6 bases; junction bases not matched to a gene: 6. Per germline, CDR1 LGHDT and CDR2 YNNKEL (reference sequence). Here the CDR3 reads CASSQRPAGGDTQYF. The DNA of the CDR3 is TGTGCCAGCAGCCAAAGACCGGCGGGAGGGGATACGCAGTATTTT.

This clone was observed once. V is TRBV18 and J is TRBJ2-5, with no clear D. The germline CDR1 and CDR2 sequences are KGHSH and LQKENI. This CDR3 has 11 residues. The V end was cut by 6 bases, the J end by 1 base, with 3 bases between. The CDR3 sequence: CASSIQETQYF. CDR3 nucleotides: TGTGCCAGCTCTATCCAAGAGACCCAGTACTTC.

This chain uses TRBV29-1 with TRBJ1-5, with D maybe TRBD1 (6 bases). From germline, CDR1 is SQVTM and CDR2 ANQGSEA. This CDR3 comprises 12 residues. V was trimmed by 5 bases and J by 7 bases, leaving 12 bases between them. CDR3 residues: CSVLAGDQPQHF. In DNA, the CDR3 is TGCAGCGTTCTGGCAGGGGACCAGCCCCAGCATTTT.

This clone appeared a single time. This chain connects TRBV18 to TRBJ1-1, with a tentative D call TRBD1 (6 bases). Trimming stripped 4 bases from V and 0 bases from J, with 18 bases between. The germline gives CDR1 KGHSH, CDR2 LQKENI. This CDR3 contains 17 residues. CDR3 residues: CASSLQGVGAMNTEAFF. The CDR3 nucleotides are TGTGCCAGCTCACTCCAAGGGGTGGGGGCGATGAACACTGAAGCTTTCTTT.

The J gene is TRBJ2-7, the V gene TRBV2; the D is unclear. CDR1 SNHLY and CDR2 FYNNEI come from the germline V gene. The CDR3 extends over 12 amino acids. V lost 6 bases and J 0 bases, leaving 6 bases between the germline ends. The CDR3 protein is CASRQFSYEQYF. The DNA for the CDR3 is TGTGCCAGCAGGCAGTTCTCCTACGAGCAGTACTTC.

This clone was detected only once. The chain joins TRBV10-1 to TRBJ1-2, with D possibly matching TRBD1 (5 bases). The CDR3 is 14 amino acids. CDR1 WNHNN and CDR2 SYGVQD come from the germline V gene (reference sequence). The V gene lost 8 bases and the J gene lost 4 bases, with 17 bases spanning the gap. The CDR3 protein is CASHRDTGGYGYTF. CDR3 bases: TGCGCCAGCCACCGGGATACCGGGGGCTATGGCTACACCTTC.

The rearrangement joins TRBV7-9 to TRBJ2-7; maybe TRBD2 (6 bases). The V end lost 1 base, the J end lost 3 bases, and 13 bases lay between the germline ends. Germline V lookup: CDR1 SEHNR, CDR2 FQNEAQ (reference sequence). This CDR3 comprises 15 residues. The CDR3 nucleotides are TGTGCCAGCAGCTTAGAGGCGGGATATAACTACGAGCAGTACTTC. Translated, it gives CASSLEAGYNYEQYF.

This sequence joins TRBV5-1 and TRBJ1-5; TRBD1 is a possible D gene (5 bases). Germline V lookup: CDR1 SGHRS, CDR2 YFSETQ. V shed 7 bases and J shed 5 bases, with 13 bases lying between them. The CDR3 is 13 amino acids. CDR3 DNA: TGCGCCAGCCGGCGGGGCAGGGATCAGCCCCAGCATTTT. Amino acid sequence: CASRRGRDQPQHF.

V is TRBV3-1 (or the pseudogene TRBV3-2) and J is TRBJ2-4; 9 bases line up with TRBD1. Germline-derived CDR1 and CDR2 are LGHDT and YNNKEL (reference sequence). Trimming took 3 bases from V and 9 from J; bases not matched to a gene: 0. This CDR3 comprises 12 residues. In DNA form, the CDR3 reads TGTGCCAGCAGCCAGACAGGGGGCATTCAGTACTTC. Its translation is CASSQTGGIQYF.

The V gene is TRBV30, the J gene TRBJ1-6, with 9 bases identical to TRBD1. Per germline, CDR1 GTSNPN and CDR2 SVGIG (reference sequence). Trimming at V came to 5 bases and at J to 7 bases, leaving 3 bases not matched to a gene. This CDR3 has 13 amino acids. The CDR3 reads CAWAGTGNSPLHF. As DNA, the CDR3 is TGTGCCTGGGCCGGGACAGGGAATTCACCCCTCCACTTT. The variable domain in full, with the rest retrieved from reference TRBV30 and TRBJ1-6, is SQTIHQWPATLVQPVGSPLSLECTVEGTSNPNLYWYRQAAGRGLQLLFYSVGIGQISSEVPQNLSASRPQDRQFILSSKKLLLSDSGFYLCAWAGTGNSPLHFGNGTRLTVT.

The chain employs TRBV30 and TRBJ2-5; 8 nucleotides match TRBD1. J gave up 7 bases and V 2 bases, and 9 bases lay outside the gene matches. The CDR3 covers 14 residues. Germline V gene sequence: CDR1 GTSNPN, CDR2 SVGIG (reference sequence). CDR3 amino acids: CAWSQDRAAGTQYF. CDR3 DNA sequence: TGTGCCTGGAGTCAGGACAGGGCGGCGGGGACCCAGTACTTC. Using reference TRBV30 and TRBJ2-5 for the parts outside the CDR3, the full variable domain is SQTIHQWPATLVQPVGSPLSLECTVEGTSNPNLYWYRQAAGRGLQLLFYSVGIGQISSEVPQNLSASRPQDRQFILSSKKLLLSDSGFYLCAWSQDRAAGTQYFGPGTRLLVL.

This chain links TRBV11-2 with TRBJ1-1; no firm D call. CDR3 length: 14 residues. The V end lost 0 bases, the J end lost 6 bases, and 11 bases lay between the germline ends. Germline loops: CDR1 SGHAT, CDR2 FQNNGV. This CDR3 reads CASSLDRSAAEAFF. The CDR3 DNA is TGTGCCAGCAGCTTAGATCGATCAGCGGCTGAAGCTTTCTTT.